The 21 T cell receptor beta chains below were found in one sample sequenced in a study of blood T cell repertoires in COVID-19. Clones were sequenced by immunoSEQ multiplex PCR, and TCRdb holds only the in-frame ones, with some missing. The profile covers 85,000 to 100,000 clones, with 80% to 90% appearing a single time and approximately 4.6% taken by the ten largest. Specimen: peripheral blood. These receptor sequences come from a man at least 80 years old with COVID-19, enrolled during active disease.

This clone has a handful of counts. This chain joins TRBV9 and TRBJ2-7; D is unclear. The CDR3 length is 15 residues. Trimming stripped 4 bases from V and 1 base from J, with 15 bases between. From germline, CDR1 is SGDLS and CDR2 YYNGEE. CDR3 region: CASSFTWQESYEQYF. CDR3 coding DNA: TGTGCCAGCAGCTTTACATGGCAGGAATCCTACGAGCAGTACTTC.

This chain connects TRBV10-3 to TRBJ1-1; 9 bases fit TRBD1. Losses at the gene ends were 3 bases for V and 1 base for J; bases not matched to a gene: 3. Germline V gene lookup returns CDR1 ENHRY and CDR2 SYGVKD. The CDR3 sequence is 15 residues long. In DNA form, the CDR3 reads TGTGCCATCAGTGACCCGGGACAGGGGAACACTGAAGCTTTCTTT. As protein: CAISDPGQGNTEAFF.

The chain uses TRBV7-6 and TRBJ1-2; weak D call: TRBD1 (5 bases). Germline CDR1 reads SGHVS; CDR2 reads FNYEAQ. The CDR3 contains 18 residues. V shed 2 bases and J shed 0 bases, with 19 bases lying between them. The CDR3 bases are TGTGCCAGCAGCTTATTGGCTGGAGCAGGGACTGCTAACTATGGCTACACCTTC. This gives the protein CASSLLAGAGTANYGYTF.

DNA of the CDR3: TGTGCCGGACTAAAGGGAGGGTCCTACAATGAGCAGTTCTTC. It specifies CAGLKGGSYNEQFF. The chain combines TRBV30 with TRBJ2-1; 7 bases agree with TRBD2. V lost 8 bases to trimming and J lost 1 base; unmatched junction nucleotides: 8. CDR1 is GTSNPN and CDR2 is SVGIG in the germline V gene (reference sequence). There are 14 residues in the CDR3.

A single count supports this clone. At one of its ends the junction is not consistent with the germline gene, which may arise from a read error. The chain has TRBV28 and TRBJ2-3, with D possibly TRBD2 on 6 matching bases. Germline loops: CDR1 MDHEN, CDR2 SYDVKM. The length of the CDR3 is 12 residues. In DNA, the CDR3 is TGTGCCAGCAGTACACCGGGACTCGAAAGGGATTTT. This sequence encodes CASSTPGLERDF.

The DNA of the CDR3 is TGTGCCAGCAGTGGGACTATTAGGTCAGATACGCAGTATTTT. This sequence encodes CASSGTIRSDTQYF. The chain links TRBV2 to TRBJ2-3; maybe TRBD2 (6 bases). From germline, CDR1 is SNHLY and CDR2 FYNNEI. The V end was cut by 4 bases, the J end by 4 bases, with 12 bases between. This CDR3 is 14 amino acids long.

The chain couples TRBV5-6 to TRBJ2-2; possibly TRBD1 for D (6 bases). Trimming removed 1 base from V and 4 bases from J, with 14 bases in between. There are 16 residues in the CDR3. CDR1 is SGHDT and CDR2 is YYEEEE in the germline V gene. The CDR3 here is CASSLIRQGSTGELFF. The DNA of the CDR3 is TGTGCCAGCAGCTTGATTCGGCAGGGGTCCACCGGGGAGCTGTTTTTT.

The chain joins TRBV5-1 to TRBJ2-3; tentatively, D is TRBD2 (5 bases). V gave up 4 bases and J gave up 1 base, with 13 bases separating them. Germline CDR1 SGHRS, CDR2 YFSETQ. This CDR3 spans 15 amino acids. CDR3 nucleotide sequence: TGCGCCAGCAGCATCAAGCGGCCAGGCACAGATACGCAGTATTTT. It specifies CASSIKRPGTDTQYF.

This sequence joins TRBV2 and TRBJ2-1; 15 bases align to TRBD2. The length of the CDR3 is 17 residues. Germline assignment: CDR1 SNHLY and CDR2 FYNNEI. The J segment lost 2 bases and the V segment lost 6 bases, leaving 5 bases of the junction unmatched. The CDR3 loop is CASRPGLAGGAYNEQFF. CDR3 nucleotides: TGTGCCAGCAGGCCGGGACTAGCGGGAGGTGCCTACAATGAGCAGTTCTTC.

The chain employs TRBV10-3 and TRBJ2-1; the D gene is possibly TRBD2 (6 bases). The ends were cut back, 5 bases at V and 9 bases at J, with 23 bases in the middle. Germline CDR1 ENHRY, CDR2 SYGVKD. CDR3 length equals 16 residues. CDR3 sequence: CAISTGTQERGAEQFF. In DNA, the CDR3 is TGTGCCATCAGTACGGGGACTCAAGAGCGTGGCGCTGAGCAGTTCTTC.

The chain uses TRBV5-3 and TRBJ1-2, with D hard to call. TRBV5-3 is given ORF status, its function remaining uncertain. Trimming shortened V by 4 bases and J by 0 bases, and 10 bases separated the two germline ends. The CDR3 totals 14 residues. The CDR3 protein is CARSLIIANYGYTF. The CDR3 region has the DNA TGTGCCAGAAGCCTGATAATAGCTAACTATGGCTACACCTTC.

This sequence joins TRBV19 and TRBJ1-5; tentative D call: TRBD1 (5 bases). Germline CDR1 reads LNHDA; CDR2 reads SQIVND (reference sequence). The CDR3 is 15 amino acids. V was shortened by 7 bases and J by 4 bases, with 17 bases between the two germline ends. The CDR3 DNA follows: TGTGCCAGTACCGTGCGGGGGGACGGAAATCAGCCCCAGCATTTT. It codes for CASTVRGDGNQPQHF.

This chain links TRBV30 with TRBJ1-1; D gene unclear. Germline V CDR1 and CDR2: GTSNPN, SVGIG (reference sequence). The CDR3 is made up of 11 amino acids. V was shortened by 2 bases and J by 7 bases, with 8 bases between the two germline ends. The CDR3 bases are TGTGCCTGGAGTAATCGAGATGAAGCTTTCTTT. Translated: CAWSNRDEAFF. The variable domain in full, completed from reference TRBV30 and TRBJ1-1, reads SQTIHQWPATLVQPVGSPLSLECTVEGTSNPNLYWYRQAAGRGLQLLFYSVGIGQISSEVPQNLSASRPQDRQFILSSKKLLLSDSGFYLCAWSNRDEAFFGQGTRLTVV.

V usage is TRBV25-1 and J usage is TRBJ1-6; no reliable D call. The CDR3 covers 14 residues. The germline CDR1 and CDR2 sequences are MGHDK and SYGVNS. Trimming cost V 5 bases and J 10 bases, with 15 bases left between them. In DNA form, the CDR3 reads TGTGCCAGCAGTCTTCGGGGTGCGGGGTCACCCCTCCACTTT. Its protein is CASSLRGAGSPLHF.

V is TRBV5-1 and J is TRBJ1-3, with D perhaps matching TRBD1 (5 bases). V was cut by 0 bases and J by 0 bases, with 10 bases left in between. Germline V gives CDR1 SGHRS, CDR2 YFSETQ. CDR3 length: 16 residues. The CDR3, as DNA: TGCGCCAGCAGCTTGGCCCAGACAGCCTCTGGAAACACCATATATTTT. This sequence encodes CASSLAQTASGNTIYF.

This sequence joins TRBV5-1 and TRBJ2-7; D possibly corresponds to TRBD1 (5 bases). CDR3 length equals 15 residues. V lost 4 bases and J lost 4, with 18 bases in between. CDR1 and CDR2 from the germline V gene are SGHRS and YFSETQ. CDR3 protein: CASSLQDPSTYEQYF. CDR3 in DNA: TGCGCCAGCAGCCTACAGGACCCTAGTACGTACGAGCAGTACTTC.

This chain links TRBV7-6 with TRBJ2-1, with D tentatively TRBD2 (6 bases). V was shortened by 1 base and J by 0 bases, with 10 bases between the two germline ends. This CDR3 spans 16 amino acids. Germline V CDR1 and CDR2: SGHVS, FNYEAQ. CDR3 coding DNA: TGTGCCAGCAGCTTAGGCGCGGGGCGCTCCTACAATGAGCAGTTCTTC. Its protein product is CASSLGAGRSYNEQFF.

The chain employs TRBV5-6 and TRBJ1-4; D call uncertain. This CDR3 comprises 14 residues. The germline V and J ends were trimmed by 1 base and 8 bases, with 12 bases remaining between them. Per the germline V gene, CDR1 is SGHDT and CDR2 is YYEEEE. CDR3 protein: CASSLRVSSEKLFF. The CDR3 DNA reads TGTGCCAGCAGCTTGAGGGTCTCTAGCGAAAAACTGTTTTTT.

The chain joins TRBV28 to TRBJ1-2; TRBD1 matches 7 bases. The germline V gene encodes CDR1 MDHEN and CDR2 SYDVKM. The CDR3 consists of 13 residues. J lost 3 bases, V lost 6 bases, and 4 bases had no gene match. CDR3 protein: CASRQQGHYGYTF. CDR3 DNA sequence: TGTGCCAGCAGACAACAGGGGCACTATGGCTACACCTTC.

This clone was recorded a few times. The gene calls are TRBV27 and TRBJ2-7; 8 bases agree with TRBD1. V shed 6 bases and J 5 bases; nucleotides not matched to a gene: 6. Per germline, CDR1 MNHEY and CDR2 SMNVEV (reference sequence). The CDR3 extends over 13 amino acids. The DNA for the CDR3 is TGTGCCAGCAGCCGCAGGGGGCACCACGAGCAGTACTTC. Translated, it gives CASSRRGHHEQYF.

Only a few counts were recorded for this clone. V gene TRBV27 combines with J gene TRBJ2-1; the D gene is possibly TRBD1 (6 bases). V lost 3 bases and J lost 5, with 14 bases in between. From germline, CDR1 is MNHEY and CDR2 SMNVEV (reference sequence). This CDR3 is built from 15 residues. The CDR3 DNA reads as TGTGCCAGCAGTTTTGGGCGGTCAGGGGACAATGAGCAGTTCTTC. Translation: CASSFGRSGDNEQFF.